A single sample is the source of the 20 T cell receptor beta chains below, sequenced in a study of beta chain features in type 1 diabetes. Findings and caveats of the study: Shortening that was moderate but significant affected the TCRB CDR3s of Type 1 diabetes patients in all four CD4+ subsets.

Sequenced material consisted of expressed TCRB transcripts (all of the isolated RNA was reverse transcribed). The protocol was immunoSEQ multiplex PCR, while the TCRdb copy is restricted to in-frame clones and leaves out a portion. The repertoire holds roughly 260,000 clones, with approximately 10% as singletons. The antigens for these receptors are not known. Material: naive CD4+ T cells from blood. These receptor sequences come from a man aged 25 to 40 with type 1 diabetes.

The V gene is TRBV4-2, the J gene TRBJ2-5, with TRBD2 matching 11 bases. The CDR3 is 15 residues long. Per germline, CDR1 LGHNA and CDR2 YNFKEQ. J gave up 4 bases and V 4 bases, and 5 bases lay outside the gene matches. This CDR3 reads CASSPSGGLGETQYF. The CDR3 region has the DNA TGTGCCAGCAGCCCTAGCGGGGGGCTCGGAGAGACCCAGTACTTC.

CDR3 sequence: CASTTDRDPMNTEAFF. Here the CDR3 DNA reads TGTGCCAGCACCACCGACAGGGACCCTATGAACACTGAAGCTTTCTTT. The V call is TRBV7-9, the J call TRBJ1-1; 7 bases line up with TRBD1. The ends lost 7 bases at V and 0 bases at J; junction bases unmatched: 11. There are 16 residues in the CDR3. Germline lookup yields CDR1 SEHNR and CDR2 FQNEAQ (reference sequence).

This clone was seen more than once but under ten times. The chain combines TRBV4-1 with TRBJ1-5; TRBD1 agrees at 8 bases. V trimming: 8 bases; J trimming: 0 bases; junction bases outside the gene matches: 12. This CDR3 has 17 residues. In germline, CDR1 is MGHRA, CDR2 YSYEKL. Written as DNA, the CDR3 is TGCGCCAGCGGAACGGGGACAGGCCCTCCTAGCAATCAGCCCCAGCATTTT. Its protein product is CASGTGTGPPSNQPQHF.

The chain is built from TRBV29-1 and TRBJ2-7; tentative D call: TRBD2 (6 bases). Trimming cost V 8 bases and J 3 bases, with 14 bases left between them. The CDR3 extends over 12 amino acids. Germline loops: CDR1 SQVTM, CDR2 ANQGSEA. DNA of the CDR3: TGCAGCACCCGGGACTCTCGCTACGAGCAGTACTTC. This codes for CSTRDSRYEQYF.

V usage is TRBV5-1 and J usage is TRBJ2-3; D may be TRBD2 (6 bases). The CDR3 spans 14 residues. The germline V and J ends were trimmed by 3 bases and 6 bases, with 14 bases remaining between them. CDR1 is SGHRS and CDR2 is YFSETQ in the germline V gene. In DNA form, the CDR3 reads TGCGCCAGCAGCTCCGGGACTCACGGGGATACGCAGTATTTT. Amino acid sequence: CASSSGTHGDTQYF.

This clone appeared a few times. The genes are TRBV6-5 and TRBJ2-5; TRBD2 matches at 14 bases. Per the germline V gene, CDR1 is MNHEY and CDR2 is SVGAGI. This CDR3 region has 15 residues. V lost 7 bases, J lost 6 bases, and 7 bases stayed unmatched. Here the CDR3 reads CASKPGLAGEKTQYF. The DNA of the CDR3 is TGTGCCAGCAAGCCGGGACTAGCGGGGGAGAAGACCCAGTACTTC.

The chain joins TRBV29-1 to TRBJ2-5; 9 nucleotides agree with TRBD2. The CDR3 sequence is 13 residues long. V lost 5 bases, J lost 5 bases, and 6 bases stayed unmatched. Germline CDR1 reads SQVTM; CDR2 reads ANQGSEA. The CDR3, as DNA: TGCAGCGTTCGGGCGGGGGGGATGGAGACCCAGTACTTC. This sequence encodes CSVRAGGMETQYF.

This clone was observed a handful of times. The DNA for the CDR3 is TGTGCCAGCAGTTACCACAGGGTCGAGCAGTACTTC. Amino acids: CASSYHRVEQYF. The chain is built from TRBV6-6 and TRBJ2-7; tentatively, D is TRBD1 (6 bases). The CDR3 is 12 amino acids. The germline CDR1 and CDR2 sequences are MNHNY and SVGAGI (reference sequence). V was cut by 2 bases and J by 6 bases, with 8 bases left in between.

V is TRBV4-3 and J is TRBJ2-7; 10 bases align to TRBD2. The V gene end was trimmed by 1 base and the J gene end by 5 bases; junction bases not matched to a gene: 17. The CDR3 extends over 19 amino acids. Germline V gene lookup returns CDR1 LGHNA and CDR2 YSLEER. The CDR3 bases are TGCGCCAGCAGCCAAGGATCGCTAGCGGGGGCCCTATACCTGAACGAGCAGTACTTC. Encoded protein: CASSQGSLAGALYLNEQYF.

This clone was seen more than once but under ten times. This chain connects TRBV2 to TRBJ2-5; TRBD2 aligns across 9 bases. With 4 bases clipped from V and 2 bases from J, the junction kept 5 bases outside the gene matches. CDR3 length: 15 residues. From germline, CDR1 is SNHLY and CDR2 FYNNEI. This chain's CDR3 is CASSGRTSEQETQYF. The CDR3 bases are TGTGCCAGCAGTGGCCGGACTAGCGAGCAAGAGACCCAGTACTTC. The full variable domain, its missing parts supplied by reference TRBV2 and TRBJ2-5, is EPEVTQTPSHQVTQMGQEVILRCVPISNHLYFYWYRQILGQKVEFLVSFYNNEISEKSEIFDDQFSVERPDGSNFTLKIRSTKLEDSAMYFCASSGRTSEQETQYFGPGTRLLVL.

This chain's CDR3 is CSVEPQGSVDNEQFF. Here the CDR3 DNA reads TGCAGCGTTGAACCACAGGGCAGTGTGGACAATGAGCAGTTCTTC. The rearrangement joins TRBV29-1 to TRBJ2-1; possible D gene TRBD1, 6 bases. The length of the CDR3 is 15 residues. Germline V gives CDR1 SQVTM, CDR2 ANQGSEA. Trimming stripped 2 bases from V and 5 bases from J, with 16 bases between.

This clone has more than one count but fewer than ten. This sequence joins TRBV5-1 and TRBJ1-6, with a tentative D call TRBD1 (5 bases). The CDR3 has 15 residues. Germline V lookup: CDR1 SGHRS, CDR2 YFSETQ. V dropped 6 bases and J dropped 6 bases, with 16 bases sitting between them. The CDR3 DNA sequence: TGCGCCAGCAAAGGGCCCAGGGATACTAATTCACCCCTCCACTTT. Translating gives CASKGPRDTNSPLHF.

The CDR3 DNA is TGTGCCAGCATCTACAGGCTTGAAGCTTTCTTT. Translating gives CASIYRLEAFF. The rearrangement joins TRBV6-1 to TRBJ1-1, with D tentatively TRBD1 (5 bases). Germline V gene sequence: CDR1 MNHNS, CDR2 SASEGT. Trimming left V 7 bases short and J 7 bases short, with 10 bases between. CDR3 length equals 11 residues.

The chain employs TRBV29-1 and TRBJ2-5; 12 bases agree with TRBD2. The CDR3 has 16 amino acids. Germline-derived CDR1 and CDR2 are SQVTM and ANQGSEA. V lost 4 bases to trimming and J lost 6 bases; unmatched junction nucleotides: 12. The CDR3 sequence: CSVGVGLAGGPQTQYF. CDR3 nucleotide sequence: TGCAGCGTTGGAGTCGGGCTAGCGGGGGGGCCTCAGACCCAGTACTTC.

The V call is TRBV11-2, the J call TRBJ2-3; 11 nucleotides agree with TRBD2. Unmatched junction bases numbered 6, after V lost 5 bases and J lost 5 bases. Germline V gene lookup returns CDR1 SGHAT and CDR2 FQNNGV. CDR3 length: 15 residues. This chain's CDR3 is CASSTRLAGLDTQYF. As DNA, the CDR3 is TGTGCCAGCAGCACTCGACTAGCGGGGCTAGATACGCAGTATTTT.

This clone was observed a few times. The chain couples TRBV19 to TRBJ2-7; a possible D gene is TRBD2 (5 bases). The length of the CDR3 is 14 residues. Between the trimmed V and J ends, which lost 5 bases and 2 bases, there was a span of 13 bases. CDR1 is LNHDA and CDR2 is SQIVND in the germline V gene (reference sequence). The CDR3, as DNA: TGTGCCAGTAGTTTTGACGGGGTAACCTACGAGCAGTACTTC. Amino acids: CASSFDGVTYEQYF. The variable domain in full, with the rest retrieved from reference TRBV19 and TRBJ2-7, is DGGITQSPKYLFRKEGQNVTLSCEQNLNHDAMYWYRQDPGQGLRLIYYSQIVNDFQKGDIAEGYSVSREKKESFPLTVTSAQKNPTAFYLCASSFDGVTYEQYFGPGTRLTVT.

DNA for the CDR3: TGTGCCAGCAGCATCTACAGCACCGGGGAGCTGTTTTTT. Protein product: CASSIYSTGELFF. This rearrangement joins TRBV7-9 to TRBJ2-2; D is unclear. Germline lookup yields CDR1 SEHNR and CDR2 FQNEAQ (reference sequence). The CDR3 runs 13 residues. V was clipped by 5 bases and J by 4 bases, with 8 bases between them. The full variable domain, rest sourced from reference TRBV7-9 and TRBJ2-2, is DTGVSQNPRHKITKRGQNVTFRCDPISEHNRLYWYRQTLGQGPEFLTYFQNEAQLEKSRLLSDRFSAERPKGSFSTLEIQRTEQGDSAMYLCASSIYSTGELFFGEGSRLTVL.

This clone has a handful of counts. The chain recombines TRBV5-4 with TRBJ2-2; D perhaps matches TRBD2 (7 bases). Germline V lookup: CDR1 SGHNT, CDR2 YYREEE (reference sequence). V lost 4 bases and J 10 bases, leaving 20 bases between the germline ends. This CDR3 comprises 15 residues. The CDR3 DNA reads TGTGCCAGCAGCAAAGGGAGGGGGAAAGGGAAGGAGCTGTTTTTT. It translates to CASSKGRGKGKELFF. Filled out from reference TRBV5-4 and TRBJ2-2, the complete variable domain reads ETGVTQSPTHLIKTRGQQVTLRCSSQSGHNTVSWYQQALGQGPQFIFQYYREEENGRGNFPPRFSGLQFPNYSSELNVNALELDDSALYLCASSKGRGKGKELFFGEGSRLTVL.

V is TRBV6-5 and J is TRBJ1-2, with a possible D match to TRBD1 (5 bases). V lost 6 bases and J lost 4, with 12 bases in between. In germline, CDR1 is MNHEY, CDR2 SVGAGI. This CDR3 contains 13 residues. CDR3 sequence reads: CASRDDSSYGYTF. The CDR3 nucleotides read TGTGCCAGCAGGGACGACAGCAGCTATGGCTACACCTTC.

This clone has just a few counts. Written as DNA, the CDR3 is TGTGCCTGGAGTGCGGACTCTCAAACGCATTTT. Translated, it gives CAWSADSQTHF. The V call is TRBV30, the J call TRBJ1-5; D is unclear. The CDR3 is made up of 11 amino acids. Germline V gives CDR1 GTSNPN, CDR2 SVGIG (reference sequence). The germline V and J ends were trimmed by 1 base and 15 bases, with 13 bases remaining between them.